Each of the 14 T cell receptor beta chains below was sequenced from the same sample in a study of a mutant IDH1 vaccine in newly diagnosed glioma (dated by TCRdb to the early 2020s). This specimen's time point label, per the study, means: baseline, week 1 (first vaccination visit). The sample's treatment or condition, from its label and the paper: pre-vaccination baseline after standard-of-care therapy. The method behind the library was the immunoSEQ multiplex PCR assay. The source is immuneACCESS, and TCRdb retained only in-frame sequences with V and J called. Part of the clones is not carried over; for the studies checked, unresolved V genes explain less than half of this, and the remainder is unexplained. The table for this sample lists tens of thousands of clones; 80% to 90% of them were counted only once. The biggest ten clones account for around 4.5% of the sample. Sequencing was performed on peripheral blood mononuclear cells (PBMCs), taken from a glioma patient treated with radiotherapy, temozolomide or both. These receptor sequences come from a woman under 30 with glioma. Some clones in this sample may be carry-over from other donors' samples.

V and J are TRBV5-4 and TRBJ2-3; TRBD1 matches 10 bases. Germline trimming cut 4 bases from V and 2 bases from J; bases unmatched to any gene: 10. The CDR3 totals 17 residues. Germline values: CDR1 SGHNT, CDR2 YYREEE (reference sequence). The CDR3 nucleotides read TGTGCCAGCAGCATCGCGGGACAGGGGCGCCCCACAGATACGCAGTATTTT. Its protein product is CASSIAGQGRPTDTQYF.

This clone occurred a few times. J is TRBJ1-1 and V is TRBV28, with D hard to call. Per germline, CDR1 MDHEN and CDR2 SYDVKM. CDR3 size: 12 residues. V lost 7 bases and J 10 bases, leaving 16 bases between the germline ends. The CDR3 DNA reads TGTGCCAGCATGGTAGGGAGCGGGCGAGCTTTCTTT. It codes for CASMVGSGRAFF.

In its sample, this clone was seen a few times. The chain couples TRBV6-5 to TRBJ2-1, with 7 bases that match TRBD1. The CDR3 consists of 15 residues. The germline gives CDR1 MNHEY, CDR2 SVGAGI. Trimming took 0 bases from V and 4 from J; bases not matched to a gene: 3. This CDR3 is CASSYSTGDYNEQFF. The CDR3 DNA reads TGTGCCAGCAGTTACTCAACAGGGGATTACAATGAGCAGTTCTTC.

This sequence joins TRBV5-1 and TRBJ2-7; 8 bases agree with TRBD1. Trimming took 0 bases from V and 7 from J; bases not matched to a gene: 0. The germline CDR1 and CDR2 sequences are SGHRS and YFSETQ. The CDR3 runs 12 residues. The CDR3 sequence: CASSLGDREQYF. The CDR3 region has the DNA TGCGCCAGCAGCTTGGGGGACAGGGAGCAGTACTTC.

The V call is TRBV18, the J call TRBJ1-2, with D unclear. Trimming stripped 1 base from V and 2 bases from J, with 11 bases between. This CDR3 comprises 15 residues. CDR1 is KGHSH, CDR2 LQKENI, per germline. The CDR3 spells CASSPRPPPNYGYTF. DNA for the CDR3: TGTGCCAGCTCACCACGACCACCACCAAACTATGGCTACACCTTC. Filled out from reference TRBV18 and TRBJ1-2, the complete variable domain reads NAGVMQNPRHLVRRRGQEARLRCSPMKGHSHVYWYRQLPEEGLKFMVYLQKENIIDESGMPKERFSAEFPKEGPSILRIQQVVRGDSAAYFCASSPRPPPNYGYTFGSGTRLTVV.

V gene TRBV2 combines with J gene TRBJ2-7; TRBD1 agrees at 10 bases. There are 15 residues in the CDR3. V shed 5 bases, J shed 0 bases, and the junction held 4 bases outside the gene matches. CDR1 and CDR2 (germline): SNHLY, FYNNEI. CDR3 in amino acids: CASSPGTGASYEQYF. For the CDR3, the DNA is TGTGCCAGCAGTCCCGGGACAGGGGCCTCCTACGAGCAGTACTTC.

The J gene is TRBJ1-1, the V gene TRBV12-2. TRBV12-2 corresponds to a pseudogene. The CDR3 covers 14 residues. The CDR3 here is CASRLIRTNTEAFF. CDR3 sequence (DNA): TGTGCAAGTCGCTTAATAAGGACGAACACTGAAGCTTTCTTT.

The rearrangement uses TRBV5-6 and TRBJ1-1; D might be TRBD1 (5 bases). The CDR3 runs to 15 residues. The V end was cut by 3 bases, the J end by 1 base, with 13 bases between. Looked up from germline, CDR1 is SGHDT and CDR2 is YYEEEE. The CDR3 spells CASSSQVRRNTEAFF. DNA for the CDR3: TGTGCCAGCAGCTCACAGGTGAGGAGGAACACTGAAGCTTTCTTT.

The chain has TRBV5-1 and TRBJ2-7, with TRBD2 identical over 11 bases. The CDR3 runs 15 residues. With V trimmed by 0 bases and J by 5 bases, 4 bases remained unmatched. Germline values: CDR1 SGHRS, CDR2 YFSETQ. The CDR3 nucleotides are TGCGCCAGCAGCTTGGTTGGACTAGCGGGTAACGAGCAGTACTTC. It yields the protein CASSLVGLAGNEQYF.

This clone was seen a few times. The J gene is TRBJ2-5, the V gene TRBV30; 8 nucleotides line up with TRBD2. The CDR3 is made up of 13 amino acids. Trimming at V came to 5 bases and at J to 2 bases, leaving 4 bases not matched to a gene. Germline values: CDR1 GTSNPN, CDR2 SVGIG (reference sequence). The CDR3 region is CAWAGGPQETQYF. DNA of the CDR3: TGTGCCTGGGCGGGAGGTCCTCAAGAGACCCAGTACTTC.

The V and J genes are TRBV4-3 and TRBJ2-7, with D possibly TRBD2 on 5 matching bases. The CDR3 sequence is 18 residues long. V lost 0 bases to trimming and J lost 3 bases, with 21 bases between them. Per germline, CDR1 LGHNA and CDR2 YSLEER. The DNA of the CDR3 is TGCGCCAGCAGCCAAGATTACCCCGGGGTGAACTTAGGCTACGAGCAGTACTTC. Translating it yields CASSQDYPGVNLGYEQYF.

The CDR3 DNA reads as TGTGCCAGCAGTCCGTGGCAGGGGGCTAACAATCAGCCCCAGCATTTT. It encodes CASSPWQGANNQPQHF. The chain recombines TRBV27 with TRBJ1-5, with TRBD1 matching 8 bases. Looked up from germline, CDR1 is MNHEY and CDR2 is SMNVEV (reference sequence). The V gene end was trimmed by 5 bases and the J gene end by 3 bases; junction bases not matched to a gene: 9. The CDR3 contains 16 residues.

The table lists this clone with a few counts. The rearrangement uses TRBV7-2 and TRBJ1-1; TRBD1 aligns across 8 bases. This CDR3 is built from 13 residues. Germline trimming cut 4 bases from V and 9 bases from J; bases unmatched to any gene: 7. The germline V gene encodes CDR1 SGHTA and CDR2 FQGNSA. The CDR3: CASSYNRDRKAFF. The CDR3 nucleotides are TGTGCCAGCAGCTACAACCGGGACAGGAAAGCTTTCTTT.

The chain has TRBV6-5 and TRBJ2-7, with 8 bases fitting TRBD2. V trimming: 4 bases; J trimming: 2 bases; junction bases outside the gene matches: 7. The CDR3 is made up of 15 amino acids. CDR1 is MNHEY, CDR2 SVGAGI, per germline. Here the CDR3 DNA reads TGTGCCAGCAGTTCCCCGGGACTAGGAACCTACGAGCAGTACTTC. Translated, it gives CASSSPGLGTYEQYF.